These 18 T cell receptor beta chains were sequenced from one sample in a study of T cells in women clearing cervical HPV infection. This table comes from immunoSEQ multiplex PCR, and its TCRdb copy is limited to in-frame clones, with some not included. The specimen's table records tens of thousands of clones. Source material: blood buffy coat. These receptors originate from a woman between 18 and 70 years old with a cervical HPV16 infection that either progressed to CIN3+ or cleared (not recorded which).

Incomplete CDR3 DNA: TGTGCCAGCAGCCCCCGGACAGTGAACACTGAA. It specifies CASSPRTVNTE. The whole CDR3 protein is CASSPRTVNTEAFF. The V call is TRBV7-9, the J call TRBJ1-1, with TRBD1 as a possible D gene (6 bases). The read ends 3 residues shy of where the CDR3 ends; the end is completed using the germline J gene. CDR1 and CDR2 (germline): SEHNR, FQNEAQ (reference sequence). The CDR3 has 14 residues. Trimming pared 5 bases from V and 0 bases from J, leaving 10 bases between.

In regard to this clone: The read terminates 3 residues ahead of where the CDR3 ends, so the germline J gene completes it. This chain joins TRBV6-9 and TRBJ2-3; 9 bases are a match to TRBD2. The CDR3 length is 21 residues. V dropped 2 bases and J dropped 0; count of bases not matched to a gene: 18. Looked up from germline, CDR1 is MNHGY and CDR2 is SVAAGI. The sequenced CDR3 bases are TGTGCCAGCAGTTATCCCTCGACTAGCGGCCAGGTGGGGGCTAGCACAGATACG. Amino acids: CASSYPSTSGQVGASTDT. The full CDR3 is CASSYPSTSGQVGASTDTQYF.

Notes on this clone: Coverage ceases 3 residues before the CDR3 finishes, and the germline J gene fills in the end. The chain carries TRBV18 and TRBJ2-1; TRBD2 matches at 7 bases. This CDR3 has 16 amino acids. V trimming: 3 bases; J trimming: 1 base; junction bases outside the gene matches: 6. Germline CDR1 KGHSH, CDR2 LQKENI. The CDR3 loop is CASSPLTSSSYNEQFF. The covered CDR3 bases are TGTGCCAGCTCACCGCTGACTAGCTCTTCCTACAATGAG.

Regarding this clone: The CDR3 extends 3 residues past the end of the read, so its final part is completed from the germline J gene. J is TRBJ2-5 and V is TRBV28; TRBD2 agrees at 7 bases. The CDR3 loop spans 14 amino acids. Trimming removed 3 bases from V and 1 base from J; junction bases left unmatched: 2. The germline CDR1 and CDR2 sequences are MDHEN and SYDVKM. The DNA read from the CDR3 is TGTGCCAGCAGTTTGGGAGGGGTCCAAGAGACC. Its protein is CASSLGGVQET. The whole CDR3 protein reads CASSLGGVQETQYF.

CDR3 bases read: TGTGCCAGCAGCCCCCCAGGGGGGAACAATGAG. Amino acids: CASSPPGGNNE. In full, the CDR3 is CASSPPGGNNEQFF. J is TRBJ2-1 and V is TRBV7-9, with a weak D call TRBD1 (7 bases). With the read ending 3 residues before the CDR3 end, the germline J gene is used to fill in that end. There are 14 residues in the CDR3. Trimming removed 5 bases from V and 5 bases from J, with 13 bases in between. The V gene's germline CDR1 is SEHNR and CDR2 FQNEAQ (reference sequence).

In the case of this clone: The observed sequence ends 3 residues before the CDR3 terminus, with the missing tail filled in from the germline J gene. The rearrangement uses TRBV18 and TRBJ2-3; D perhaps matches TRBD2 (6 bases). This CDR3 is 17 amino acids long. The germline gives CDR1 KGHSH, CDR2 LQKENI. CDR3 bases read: TGTGCCAGCTCCCCCCCGTCACCGGGACTGAGGGGAGAGACG. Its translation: CASSPPSPGLRGET. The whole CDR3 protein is CASSPPSPGLRGETQYF.

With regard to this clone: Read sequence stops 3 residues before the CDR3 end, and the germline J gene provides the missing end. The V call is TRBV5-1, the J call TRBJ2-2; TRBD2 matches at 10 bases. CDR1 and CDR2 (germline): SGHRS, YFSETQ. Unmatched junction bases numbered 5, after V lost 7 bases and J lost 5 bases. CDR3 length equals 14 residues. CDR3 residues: CASDRGLATGELFF. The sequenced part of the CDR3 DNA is TGCGCCAGCGATCGGGGACTAGCGACCGGGGAG.

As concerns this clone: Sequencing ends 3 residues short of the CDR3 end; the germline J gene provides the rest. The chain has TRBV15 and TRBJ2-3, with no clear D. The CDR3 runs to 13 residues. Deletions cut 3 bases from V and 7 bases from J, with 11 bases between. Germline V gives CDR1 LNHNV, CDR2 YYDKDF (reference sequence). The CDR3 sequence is CATSRTSVNTQYF. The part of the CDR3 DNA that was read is TGTGCCACCAGCAGGACCAGCGTCAATACG.

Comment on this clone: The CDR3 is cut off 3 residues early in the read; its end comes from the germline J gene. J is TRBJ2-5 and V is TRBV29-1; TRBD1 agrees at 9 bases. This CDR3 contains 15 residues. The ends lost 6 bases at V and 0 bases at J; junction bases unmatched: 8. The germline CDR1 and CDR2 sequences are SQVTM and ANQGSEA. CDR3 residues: CSVGQGGANQETQYF. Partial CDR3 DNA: TGCAGCGTGGGACAGGGTGGGGCAAACCAAGAGACC.

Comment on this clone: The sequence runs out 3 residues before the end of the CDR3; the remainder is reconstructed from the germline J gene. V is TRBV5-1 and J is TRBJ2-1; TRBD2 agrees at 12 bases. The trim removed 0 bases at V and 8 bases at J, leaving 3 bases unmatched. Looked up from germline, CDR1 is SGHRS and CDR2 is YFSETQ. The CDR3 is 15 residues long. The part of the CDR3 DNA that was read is TGCGCCAGCAGCTTGGGGACTAGCGGGGTTCATGAG. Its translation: CASSLGTSGVHE. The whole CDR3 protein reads CASSLGTSGVHEQFF.

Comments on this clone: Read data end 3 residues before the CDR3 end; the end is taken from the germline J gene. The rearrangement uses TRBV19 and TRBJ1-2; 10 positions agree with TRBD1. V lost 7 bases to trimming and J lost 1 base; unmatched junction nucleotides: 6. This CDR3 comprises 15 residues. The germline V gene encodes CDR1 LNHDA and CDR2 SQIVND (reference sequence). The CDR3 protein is CASMPRDRGNYGYTF. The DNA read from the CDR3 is TGTGCCAGTATGCCCCGGGACAGGGGTAACTATGGC.

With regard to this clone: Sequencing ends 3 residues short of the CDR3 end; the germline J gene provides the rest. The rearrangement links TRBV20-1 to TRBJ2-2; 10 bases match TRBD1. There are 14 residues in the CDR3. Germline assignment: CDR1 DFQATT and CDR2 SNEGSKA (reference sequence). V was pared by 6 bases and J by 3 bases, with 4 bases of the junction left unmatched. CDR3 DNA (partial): TGCAGTGCAAAGGACAGGGGGGACACCGGGGAG. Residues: CSAKDRGDTGE. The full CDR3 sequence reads CSAKDRGDTGELFF.

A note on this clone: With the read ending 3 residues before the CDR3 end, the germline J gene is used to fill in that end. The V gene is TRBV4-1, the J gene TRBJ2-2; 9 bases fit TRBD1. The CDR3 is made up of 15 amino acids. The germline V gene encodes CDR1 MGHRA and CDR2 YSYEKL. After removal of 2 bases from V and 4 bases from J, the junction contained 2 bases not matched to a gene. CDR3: CASSQPTGGTGELFF. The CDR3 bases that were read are TGCGCCAGCAGCCAACCGACAGGGGGCACCGGGGAG.

CDR3 DNA (partial): TGCAGCGTTGAAGATCCGAGAGGGGTTAGCTCCTACGAG. Translation: CSVEDPRGVSSYE. The full CDR3 sequence reads CSVEDPRGVSSYEQYF. The chain combines TRBV29-1 with TRBJ2-7; D possibly uses TRBD1 or TRBD2 (5 bases each). The read ends 3 residues early relative to the CDR3; the germline J gene fills the gap. The CDR3 runs 16 residues. The V end lost 0 bases, the J end lost 0 bases, and 15 bases lay between the germline ends. Per germline, CDR1 SQVTM and CDR2 ANQGSEA.

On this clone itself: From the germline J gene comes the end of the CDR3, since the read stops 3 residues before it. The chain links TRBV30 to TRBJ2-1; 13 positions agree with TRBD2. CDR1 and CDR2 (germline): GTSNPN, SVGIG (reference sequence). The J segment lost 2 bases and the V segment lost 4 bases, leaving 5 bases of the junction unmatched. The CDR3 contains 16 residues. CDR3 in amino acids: CAWTRGLAGPYNEQFF. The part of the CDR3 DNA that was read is TGTGCCTGGACGCGGGGACTAGCGGGGCCCTACAATGAG.

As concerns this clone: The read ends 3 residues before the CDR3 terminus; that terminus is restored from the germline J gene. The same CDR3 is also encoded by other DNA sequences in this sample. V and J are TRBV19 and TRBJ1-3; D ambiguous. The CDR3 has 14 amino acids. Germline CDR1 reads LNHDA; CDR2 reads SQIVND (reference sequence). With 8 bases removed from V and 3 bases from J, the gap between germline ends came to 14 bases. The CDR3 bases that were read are TGTGCCAGTTCCCAAGCGGGGTATGGAAACACC. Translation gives CASSQAGYGNT. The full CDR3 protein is CASSQAGYGNTIYF.

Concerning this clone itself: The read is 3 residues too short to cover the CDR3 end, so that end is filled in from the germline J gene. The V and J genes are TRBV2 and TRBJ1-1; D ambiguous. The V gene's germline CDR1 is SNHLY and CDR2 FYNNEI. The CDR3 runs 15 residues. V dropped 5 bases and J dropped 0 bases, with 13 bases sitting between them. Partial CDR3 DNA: TGTGCCAGCAGTTCCTATGGACTCATGAACACTGAA. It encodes CASSSYGLMNTE. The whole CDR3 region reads CASSSYGLMNTEAFF.

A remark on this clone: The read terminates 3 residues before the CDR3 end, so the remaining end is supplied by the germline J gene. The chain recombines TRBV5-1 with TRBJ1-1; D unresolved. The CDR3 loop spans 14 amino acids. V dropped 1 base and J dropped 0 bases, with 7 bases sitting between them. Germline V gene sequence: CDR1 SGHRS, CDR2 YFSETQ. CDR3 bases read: TGCGCCAGCAGCTTGTCGAAGCTGAACACTGAA. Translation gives CASSLSKLNTE. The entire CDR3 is CASSLSKLNTEAFF.